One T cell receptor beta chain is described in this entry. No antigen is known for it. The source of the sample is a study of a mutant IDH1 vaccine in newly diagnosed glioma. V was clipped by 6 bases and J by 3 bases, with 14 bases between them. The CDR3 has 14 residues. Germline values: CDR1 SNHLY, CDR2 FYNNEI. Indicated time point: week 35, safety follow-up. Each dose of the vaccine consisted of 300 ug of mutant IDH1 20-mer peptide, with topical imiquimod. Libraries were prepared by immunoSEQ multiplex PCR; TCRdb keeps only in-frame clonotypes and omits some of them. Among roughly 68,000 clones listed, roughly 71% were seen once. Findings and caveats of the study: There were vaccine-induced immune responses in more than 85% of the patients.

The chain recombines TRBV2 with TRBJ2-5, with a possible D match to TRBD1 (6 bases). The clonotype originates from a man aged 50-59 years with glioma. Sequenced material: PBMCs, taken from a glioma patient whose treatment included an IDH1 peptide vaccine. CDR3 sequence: CASSGTYTKETQYF. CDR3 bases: TGTGCCAGCAGCGGGACATACACCAAAGAGACCCAGTACTTC. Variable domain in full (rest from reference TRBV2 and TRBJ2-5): EPEVTQTPSHQVTQMGQEVILRCVPISNHLYFYWYRQILGQKVEFLVSFYNNEISEKSEIFDDQFSVERPDGSNFTLKIRSTKLEDSAMYFCASSGTYTKETQYFGPGTRLLVL.